Listed below are T cell receptor beta chains from one sample, sequenced in a study of blood T cell repertoires in COVID-19. Libraries were prepared by immunoSEQ multiplex PCR; TCRdb keeps only in-frame clonotypes and omits some of them. The table lists fewer than 150,000 clones, around 84% of them singletons, with about 5.6% in the top ten. The sequenced material came from peripheral blood. These receptors came from a human donor in a cohort sampled during active COVID-19. Both conserved end residues are part of each CDR3. Fields, in order: V gene, J gene, CDR3 protein.

TRBV11-2,TRBJ2-1,CASSLDGRDRVGEQFF
TRBV27,TRBJ2-7,CASSALGTGSYEQYF
TRBV7-2,TRBJ1-3,CASSPNTGGYGNTIYF
TRBV5-1,TRBJ1-3,CASSVRGAQGNTIYF
TRBV7-6,TRBJ2-5,CASSSSRGPETQYF
TRBV11-2,TRBJ1-5,CASSLGQVGNQPQHF
TRBV7-9,TRBJ2-5,CASSGPTSGGAGTQYF
TRBV18,TRBJ1-2,CASSPVRTGGFGGYTF
TRBV20-1,TRBJ2-1,CSAQRLEQFF
TRBV7-6,TRBJ2-5,CASSKLAEDQETQYF
TRBV6-1,TRBJ1-1,CASSERGRGHPSTPFF
TRBV2,TRBJ2-5,CASTPYRGRMKETQYF
TRBV9,TRBJ2-1,CASSAGLADLYNEQFF
TRBV29-1,TRBJ2-2,CSVLGTGVAGELFF
TRBV7-9,TRBJ2-1,CASSLTGSSYNEQFF
TRBV6-1,TRBJ1-1,CASSEGTGVVWGNTEAFF
TRBV5-1,TRBJ2-1,CASSRPQGTYNEQFF
TRBV5-1,TRBJ1-6,CASGSGGTYSPLHF
TRBV5-1,TRBJ2-4,CASSKRTGADGDIQYF
TRBV3-1/TRBV3-2,TRBJ1-1,CASSQGPRGEAFF
TRBV18,TRBJ2-2,CASSFRTANTGELFF
TRBV5-6,TRBJ1-1,CASSSDRDDTEAFF
TRBV4-1,TRBJ1-6,CASSQEGQGRNSPLHF
TRBV3-1/TRBV3-2,TRBJ2-3,CASSPAGGSDTQYF
TRBV28,TRBJ1-3,CASSLFLPSHGRLGDTIYF
TRBV6-6,TRBJ2-7,CASSTTSGGAYEQYF
TRBV28,TRBJ2-3,CASSQRGGQYF
TRBV7-8,TRBJ2-3,CASSRGAVDTQYF
TRBV27,TRBJ2-3,CASSSHSTDTQYF
TRBV19,TRBJ2-2,CASSIATDTGELFF
TRBV28,TRBJ1-2,CASSLNTNYGYTF
TRBV27,TRBJ2-6,CASTSTGTPGVLTF
TRBV6-5,TRBJ2-3,CATSLGGGTDTQYF
TRBV28,TRBJ2-1,CASSRPGTSGGREQFF
TRBV27,TRBJ1-2,CASSLSGHPNYGYTF
TRBV3-1/TRBV3-2,TRBJ2-1,CASSLAGAGNEQFF
TRBV3-1/TRBV3-2,TRBJ2-3,CASSQDPRRGRTSTDTQYF
TRBV5-1,TRBJ2-2,CASSLEPGSAGELFF
TRBV5-1,TRBJ2-3,CASSLEEGGTDTQYF
TRBV19,TRBJ2-1,CASSLGGSSYNEQFF
TRBV6-1,TRBJ2-1,CASSDLGGNNEQFF
TRBV5-4,TRBJ2-5,CASSPLAVQETQYF
TRBV10-1,TRBJ2-5,CASSGDRGLGETQYF
TRBV5-5,TRBJ1-2,CASSYNFPGTNEGYTF
TRBV27,TRBJ2-1,CASSLSVGLAANNEQFF
TRBV24-1,TRBJ2-3,CATSDQLGGEDTQYF
TRBV3-1/TRBV3-2,TRBJ2-7,CASSQEYRSYEQYF
TRBV2,TRBJ2-7,CASSLDRGAVPEQYF
TRBV11-2,TRBJ2-7,CASSLGAGPEYEQYF
TRBV7-9,TRBJ1-2,CASSLLEGGNGYTF
TRBV27,TRBJ1-3,CASSLSSGVSGNTIYF
TRBV5-1,TRBJ2-2,CASSLQGTGELFF
TRBV7-3,TRBJ2-3,CASSSVAGTDTQYF
TRBV7-8,TRBJ2-4,CASSHSEALKNIQYF
TRBV5-8,TRBJ1-4,CASSPANPGANEKLFF
TRBV29-1,TRBJ1-5,CSVVVSTGSNQPQHF
TRBV3-1/TRBV3-2,TRBJ1-6,CASSLGAGRFNSPLHF
TRBV3-1/TRBV3-2,TRBJ2-1,CASSQKNRGDEQFF
TRBV5-4,TRBJ1-6,CASSSSGTGYNSPLHF
TRBV7-9,TRBJ1-6,CASSPGTGLNSPLHF